This T cell receptor (beta chain) was found in a study of identifying expanded T cells in peripheral blood. This CDR3 contains 13 residues. V lost 7 bases and J lost 10, with 17 bases in between. The germline V gene encodes CDR1 SNHLY and CDR2 FYNNEI. Here immunoSEQ multiplex PCR was the method, and the copy in TCRdb shows in-frame clones only, minus some. The sample consists of about 100,000 clones, 88% of them appearing once. Source material: blood. The clonotype originates from a person aged 18-69 years in good health. The chain uses TRBV2 and TRBJ2-4; D not certain. The CDR3 spells CASKVVGNGIQYF. In nucleotides, the CDR3 is TGTGCCAGCAAGGTCGTGGGGAACGGGATTCAGTACTTC. The full variable domain, rest sourced from reference TRBV2 and TRBJ2-4, is EPEVTQTPSHQVTQMGQEVILRCVPISNHLYFYWYRQILGQKVEFLVSFYNNEISEKSEIFDDQFSVERPDGSNFTLKIRSTKLEDSAMYFCASKVVGNGIQYFGAGTRLSVL.